Described below is a single T cell receptor (beta chain) sequence and its context. The data were obtained in a study of OX40 agonist ivuxolimab in advanced cancers. Background on the study: Patients received intravenous ivuxolimab every 2 weeks at 0.01 to 10 mg/kg. Aged roughly 23 to 80 with a mean of approximately 57 years, they were around 85% male.

The table came from immunoSEQ multiplex PCR; TCRdb's copy has only in-frame clones and leaves some out. In the table there are approximately 84,000 clones, around 83% of which are singletons. Trimming removed 6 bases at V and 14 bases at J, with 23 bases between. The germline V gene has CDR1 SNHLY and CDR2 FYNNEI. The CDR3 covers 14 residues. This specimen consisted of CD4+ or CD8+ T cells sorted from blood, obtained in a trial of the OX40 agonist ivuxolimab. This TCR was recovered from an adult with an advanced solid tumor such as melanoma, head and neck, liver or kidney cancer. This sequence joins TRBV2 and TRBJ2-1; D might be TRBD1 (5 bases). The CDR3 nucleotides read TGTGCCAGCAGGGACGTAGGGGCGCCTTCGACGGAGTTCTTC. Protein: CASRDVGAPSTEFF.